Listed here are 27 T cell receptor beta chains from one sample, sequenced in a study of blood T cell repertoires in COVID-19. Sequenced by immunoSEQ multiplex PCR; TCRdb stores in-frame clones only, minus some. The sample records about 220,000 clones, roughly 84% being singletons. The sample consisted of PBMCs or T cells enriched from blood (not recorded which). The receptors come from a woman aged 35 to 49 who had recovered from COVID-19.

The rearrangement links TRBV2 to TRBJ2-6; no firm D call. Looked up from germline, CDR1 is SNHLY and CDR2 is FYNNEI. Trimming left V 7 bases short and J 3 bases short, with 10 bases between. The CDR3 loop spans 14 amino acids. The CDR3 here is CASTETGGANVLTF. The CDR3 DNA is TGTGCCAGCACAGAGACGGGTGGGGCCAACGTCCTGACTTTC.

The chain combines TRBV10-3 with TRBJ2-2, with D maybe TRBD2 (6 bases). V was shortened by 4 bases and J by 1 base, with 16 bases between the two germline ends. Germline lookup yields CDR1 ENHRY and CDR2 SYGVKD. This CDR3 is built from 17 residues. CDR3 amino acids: CAISGDSGTLNTGELFF. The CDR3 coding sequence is TGTGCCATCAGTGGGGATTCCGGGACTTTGAACACCGGGGAGCTGTTTTTT.

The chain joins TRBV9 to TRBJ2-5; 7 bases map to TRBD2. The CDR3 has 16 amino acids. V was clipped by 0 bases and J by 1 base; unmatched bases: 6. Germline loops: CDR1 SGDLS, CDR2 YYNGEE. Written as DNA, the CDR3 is TGTGCCAGCAGCGTAGTTGGTAGCGGGTCCCAAGAGACCCAGTACTTC. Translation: CASSVVGSGSQETQYF.

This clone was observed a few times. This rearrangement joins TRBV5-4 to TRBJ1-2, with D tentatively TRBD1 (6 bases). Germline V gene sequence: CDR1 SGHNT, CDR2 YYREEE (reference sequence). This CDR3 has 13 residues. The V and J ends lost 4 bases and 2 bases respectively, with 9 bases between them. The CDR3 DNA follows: TGTGCCAGCAGCCCTGACAGGAACTATGGCTACACCTTC. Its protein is CASSPDRNYGYTF.

The CDR3 DNA reads as TGTGCCAGCAGTGAACTAGGACAGCCCCCGGCTGGTGGCTACACCTTC. Protein product: CASSELGQPPAGGYTF. This chain joins TRBV6-1 and TRBJ1-2; tentatively, D is TRBD1 (6 bases). The CDR3 contains 16 residues. Trimming pared 2 bases from V and 7 bases from J, leaving 20 bases between. Germline V gene data show CDR1 as MNHNS and CDR2 as SASEGT.

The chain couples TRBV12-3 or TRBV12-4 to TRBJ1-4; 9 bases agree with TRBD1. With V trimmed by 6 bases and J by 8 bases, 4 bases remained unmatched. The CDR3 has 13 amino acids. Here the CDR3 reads CASSWGQGEKLFF. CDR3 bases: TGTGCCAGCAGCTGGGGACAGGGCGAAAAACTGTTTTTT.

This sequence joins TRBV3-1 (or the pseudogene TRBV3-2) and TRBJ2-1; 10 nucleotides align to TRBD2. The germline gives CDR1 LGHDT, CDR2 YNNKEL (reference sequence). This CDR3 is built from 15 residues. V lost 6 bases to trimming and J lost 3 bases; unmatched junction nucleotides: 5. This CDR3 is CASRKREGLYNEQFF. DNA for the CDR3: TGTGCCAGCAGGAAGCGGGAGGGACTCTACAATGAGCAGTTCTTC.

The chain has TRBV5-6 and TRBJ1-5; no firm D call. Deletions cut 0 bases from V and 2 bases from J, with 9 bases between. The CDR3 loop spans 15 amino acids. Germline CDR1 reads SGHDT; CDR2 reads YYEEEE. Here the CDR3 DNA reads TGTGCCAGCAGCTTGGGGGCTCAGGGCAATCAGCCCCAGCATTTT. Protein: CASSLGAQGNQPQHF.

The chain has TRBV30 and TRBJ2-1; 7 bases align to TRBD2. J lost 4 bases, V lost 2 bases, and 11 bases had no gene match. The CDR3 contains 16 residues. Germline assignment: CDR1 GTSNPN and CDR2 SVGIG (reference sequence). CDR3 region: CAWSKGRGVQYNEQFF. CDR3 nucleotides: TGTGCCTGGAGTAAAGGGAGGGGAGTCCAGTACAATGAGCAGTTCTTC.

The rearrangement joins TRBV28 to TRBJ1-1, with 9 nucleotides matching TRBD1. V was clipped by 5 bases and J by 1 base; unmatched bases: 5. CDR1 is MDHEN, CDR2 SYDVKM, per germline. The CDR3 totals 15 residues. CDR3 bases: TGTGCCAGCAGTCATTCGGACAGGGGGAACACTGAAGCTTTCTTT. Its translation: CASSHSDRGNTEAFF.

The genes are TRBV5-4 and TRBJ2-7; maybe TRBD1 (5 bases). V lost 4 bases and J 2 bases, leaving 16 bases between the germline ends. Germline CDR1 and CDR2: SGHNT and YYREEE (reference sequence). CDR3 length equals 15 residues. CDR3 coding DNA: TGTGCCAGCAGCAAGCAGGGCGTGCGGACCTACGAGCAGTACTTC. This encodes CASSKQGVRTYEQYF. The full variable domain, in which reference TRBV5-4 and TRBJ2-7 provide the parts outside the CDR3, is ETGVTQSPTHLIKTRGQQVTLRCSSQSGHNTVSWYQQALGQGPQFIFQYYREEENGRGNFPPRFSGLQFPNYSSELNVNALELDDSALYLCASSKQGVRTYEQYFGPGTRLTVT.

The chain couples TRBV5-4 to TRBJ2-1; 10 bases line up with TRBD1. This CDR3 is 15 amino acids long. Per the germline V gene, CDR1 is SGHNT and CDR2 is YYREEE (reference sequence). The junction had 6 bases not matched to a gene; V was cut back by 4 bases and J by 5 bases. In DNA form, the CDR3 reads TGTGCCAGCAGCGGGACAGGGGCGCGTGACAATGAGCAGTTCTTC. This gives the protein CASSGTGARDNEQFF.

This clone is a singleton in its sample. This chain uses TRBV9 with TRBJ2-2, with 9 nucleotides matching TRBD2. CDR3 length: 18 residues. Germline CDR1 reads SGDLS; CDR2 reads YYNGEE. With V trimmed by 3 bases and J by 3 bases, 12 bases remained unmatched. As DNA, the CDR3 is TGTGCCAGCAGCGAACTGGATAGCGGGAGATCCGACACCGGGGAGCTGTTTTTT. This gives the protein CASSELDSGRSDTGELFF.

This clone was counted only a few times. The CDR3 coding sequence is TGTGCCAGCAGCACCAGGGGATATAGCAATCAGCCCCAGCATTTT. The encoded protein is CASSTRGYSNQPQHF. The J gene is TRBJ1-5, the V gene TRBV5-6; D might be TRBD1 (6 bases). The CDR3 spans 15 residues. Per germline, CDR1 SGHDT and CDR2 YYEEEE. V was cut by 4 bases and J by 0 bases, with 11 bases left in between.

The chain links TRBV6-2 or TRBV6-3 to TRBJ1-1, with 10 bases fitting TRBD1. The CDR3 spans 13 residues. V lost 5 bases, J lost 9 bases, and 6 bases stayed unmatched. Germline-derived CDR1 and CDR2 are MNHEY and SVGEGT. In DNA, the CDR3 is TGTGCCAGCAGTCTACGGGACAGGGGAAAAGCTTTCTTT. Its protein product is CASSLRDRGKAFF.

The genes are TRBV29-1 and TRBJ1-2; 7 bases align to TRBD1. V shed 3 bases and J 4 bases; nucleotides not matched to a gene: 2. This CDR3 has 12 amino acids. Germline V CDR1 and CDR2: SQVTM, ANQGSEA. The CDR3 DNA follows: TGCAGCGTTGAGCCAGGGGGCTATGGCTACACCTTC. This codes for CSVEPGGYGYTF.

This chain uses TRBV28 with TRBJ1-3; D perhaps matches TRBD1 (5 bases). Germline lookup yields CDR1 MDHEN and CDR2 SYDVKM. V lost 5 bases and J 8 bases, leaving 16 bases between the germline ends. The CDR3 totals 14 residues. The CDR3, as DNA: TGTGCCAGCAGTACAGGTGGAAGGACGCACACCATATATTTT. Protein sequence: CASSTGGRTHTIYF.

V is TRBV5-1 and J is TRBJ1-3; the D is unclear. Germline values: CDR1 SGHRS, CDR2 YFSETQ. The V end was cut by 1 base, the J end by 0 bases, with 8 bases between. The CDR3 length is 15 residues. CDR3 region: CASSLNGGSGNTIYF. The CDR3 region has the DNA TGCGCCAGCAGCTTGAATGGAGGCTCTGGAAACACCATATATTTT.

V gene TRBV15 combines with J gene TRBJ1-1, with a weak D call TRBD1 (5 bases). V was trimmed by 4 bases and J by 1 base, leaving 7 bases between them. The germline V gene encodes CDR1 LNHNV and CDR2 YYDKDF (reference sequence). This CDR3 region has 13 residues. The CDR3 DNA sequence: TGTGCCACCAGCATCAGGGAGAACACTGAAGCTTTCTTT. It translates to CATSIRENTEAFF.

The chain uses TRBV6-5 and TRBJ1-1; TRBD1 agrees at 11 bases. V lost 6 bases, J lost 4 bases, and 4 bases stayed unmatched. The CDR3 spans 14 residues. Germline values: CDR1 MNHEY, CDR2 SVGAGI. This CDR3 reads CASSLGTGGTEAFF. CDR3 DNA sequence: TGTGCCAGCAGCTTGGGGACAGGGGGCACTGAAGCTTTCTTT.

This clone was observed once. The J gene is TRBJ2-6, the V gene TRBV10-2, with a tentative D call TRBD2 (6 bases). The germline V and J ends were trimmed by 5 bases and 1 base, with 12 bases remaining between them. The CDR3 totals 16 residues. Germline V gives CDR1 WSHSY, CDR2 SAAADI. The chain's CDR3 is CASSTAGMSGANVLTF. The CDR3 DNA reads TGCGCCAGCAGTACCGCGGGAATGTCTGGGGCCAACGTCCTGACTTTC.

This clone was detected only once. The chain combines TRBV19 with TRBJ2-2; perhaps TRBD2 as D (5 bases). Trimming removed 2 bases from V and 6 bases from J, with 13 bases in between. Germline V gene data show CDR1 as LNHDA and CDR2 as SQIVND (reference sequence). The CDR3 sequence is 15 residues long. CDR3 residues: CASSIWPGGPGELFF. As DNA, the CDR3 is TGTGCCAGTAGTATATGGCCAGGAGGTCCCGGGGAGCTGTTTTTT.

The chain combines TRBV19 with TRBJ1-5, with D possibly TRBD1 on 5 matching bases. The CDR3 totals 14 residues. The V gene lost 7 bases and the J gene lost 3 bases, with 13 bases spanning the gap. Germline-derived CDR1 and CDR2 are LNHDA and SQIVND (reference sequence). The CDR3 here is CASKGRGDNQPQHF. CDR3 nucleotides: TGTGCCAGTAAGGGGAGGGGTGACAATCAGCCCCAGCATTTT.

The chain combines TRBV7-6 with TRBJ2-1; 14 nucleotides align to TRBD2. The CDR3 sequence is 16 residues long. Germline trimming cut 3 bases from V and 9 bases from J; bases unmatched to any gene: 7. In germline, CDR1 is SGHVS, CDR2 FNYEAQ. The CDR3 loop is CASSFQTSGRAREQFF. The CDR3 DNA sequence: TGTGCCAGCAGCTTTCAGACTAGCGGGAGGGCCCGTGAGCAGTTCTTC.

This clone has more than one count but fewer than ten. CDR3 bases: TGTGCCGCAGGGGGCTTGAACACTGAAGCTTTCTTT. It specifies CAAGGLNTEAFF. The chain links TRBV10-3 to TRBJ1-1; 8 positions agree with TRBD1. Trimming removed 11 bases from V and 0 bases from J; junction bases left unmatched: 2. The CDR3 consists of 12 residues. Germline CDR1 ENHRY, CDR2 SYGVKD.

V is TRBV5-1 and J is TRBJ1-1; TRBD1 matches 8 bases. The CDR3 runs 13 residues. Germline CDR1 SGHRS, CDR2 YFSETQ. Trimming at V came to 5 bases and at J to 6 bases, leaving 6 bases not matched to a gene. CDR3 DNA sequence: TGCGCCAGCAGACCGGACAGGGTCCCTGAAGCTTTCTTT. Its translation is CASRPDRVPEAFF.

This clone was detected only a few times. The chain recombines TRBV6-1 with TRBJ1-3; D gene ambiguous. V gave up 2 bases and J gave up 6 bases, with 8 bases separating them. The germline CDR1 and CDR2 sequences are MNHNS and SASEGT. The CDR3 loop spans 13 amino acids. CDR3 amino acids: CASSELVENTIYF. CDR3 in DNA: TGTGCCAGCAGTGAATTGGTAGAAAACACCATATATTTT.